This TCR beta chain was retrieved from a study of T cell changes during pregnancy in multiple sclerosis. Profiling relied on immunoSEQ multiplex PCR, and the TCRdb table lists in-frame clones only, not all of them. The sample holds 90,000 to 120,000 clones, roughly 93% seen once. The source material was peripheral blood, sampled before pregnancy. This clonotype originated in a female donor with multiple sclerosis, enrolled in a pregnancy study.

The CDR3 here is CASSPDITDTQYF. DNA of the CDR3: TGTGCCAGCAGCCCGGACATTACAGATACGCAGTATTTT. This chain links TRBV7-9 with TRBJ2-3; TRBD1 is a possible D gene (5 bases). Trimming left V 5 bases short and J 3 bases short, with 9 bases between. The CDR3 is 13 amino acids. Germline V gives CDR1 SEHNR, CDR2 FQNEAQ (reference sequence).